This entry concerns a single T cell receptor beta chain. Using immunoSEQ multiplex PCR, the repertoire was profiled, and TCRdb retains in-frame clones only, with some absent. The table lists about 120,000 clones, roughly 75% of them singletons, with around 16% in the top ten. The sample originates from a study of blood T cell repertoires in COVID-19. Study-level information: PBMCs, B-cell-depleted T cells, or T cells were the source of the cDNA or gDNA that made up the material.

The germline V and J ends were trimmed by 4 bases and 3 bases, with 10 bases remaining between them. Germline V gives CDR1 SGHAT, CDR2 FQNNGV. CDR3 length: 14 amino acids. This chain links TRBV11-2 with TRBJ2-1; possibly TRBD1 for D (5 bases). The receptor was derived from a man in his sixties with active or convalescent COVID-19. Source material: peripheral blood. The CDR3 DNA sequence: TGTGCCAGCAGCTCTCAGGGTTTCTACAATGAGCAGTTCTTC. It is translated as CASSSQGFYNEQFF. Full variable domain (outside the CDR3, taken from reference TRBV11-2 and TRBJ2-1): EAGVAQSPRYKIIEKRQSVAFWCNPISGHATLYWYQQILGQGPKLLIQFQNNGVVDDSQLPKDRFSAERLKGVDSTLKIQPAKLEDSAVYLCASSSQGFYNEQFFGPGTRLTVL.